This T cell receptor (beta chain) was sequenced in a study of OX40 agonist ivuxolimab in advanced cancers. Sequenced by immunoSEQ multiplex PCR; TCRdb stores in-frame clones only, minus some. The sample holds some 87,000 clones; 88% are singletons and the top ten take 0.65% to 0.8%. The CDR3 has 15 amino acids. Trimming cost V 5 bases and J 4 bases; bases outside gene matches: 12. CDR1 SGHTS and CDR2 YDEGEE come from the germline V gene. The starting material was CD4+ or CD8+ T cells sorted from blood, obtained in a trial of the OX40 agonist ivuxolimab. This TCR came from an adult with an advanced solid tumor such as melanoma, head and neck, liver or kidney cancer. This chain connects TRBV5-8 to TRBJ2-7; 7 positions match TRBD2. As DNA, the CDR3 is TGTGCCAGCAGTAGGCCGGGTACAGCGGGATACGAGCAGTACTTC. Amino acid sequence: CASSRPGTAGYEQYF.